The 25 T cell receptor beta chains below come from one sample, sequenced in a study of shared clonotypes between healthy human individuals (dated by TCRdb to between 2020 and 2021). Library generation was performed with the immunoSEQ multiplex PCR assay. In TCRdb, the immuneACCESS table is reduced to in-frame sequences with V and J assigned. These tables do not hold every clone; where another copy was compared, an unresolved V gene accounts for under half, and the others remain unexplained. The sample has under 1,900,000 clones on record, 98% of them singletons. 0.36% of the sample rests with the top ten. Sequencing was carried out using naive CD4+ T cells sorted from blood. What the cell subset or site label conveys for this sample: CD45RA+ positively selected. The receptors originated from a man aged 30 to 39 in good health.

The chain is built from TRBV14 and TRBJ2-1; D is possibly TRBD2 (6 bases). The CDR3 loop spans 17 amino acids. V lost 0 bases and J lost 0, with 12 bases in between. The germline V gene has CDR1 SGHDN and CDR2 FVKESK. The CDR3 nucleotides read TGTGCCAGCAGCCAAGATTGGGGGGAGAGCTCCTACAATGAGCAGTTCTTC. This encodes CASSQDWGESSYNEQFF. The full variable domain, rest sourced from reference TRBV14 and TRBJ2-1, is EAGVTQFPSHSVIEKGQTVTLRCDPISGHDNLYWYRRVMGKEIKFLLHFVKESKQDESGMPNNRFLAERTGGTYSTLKVQPAELEDSGVYFCASSQDWGESSYNEQFFGPGTRLTVL.

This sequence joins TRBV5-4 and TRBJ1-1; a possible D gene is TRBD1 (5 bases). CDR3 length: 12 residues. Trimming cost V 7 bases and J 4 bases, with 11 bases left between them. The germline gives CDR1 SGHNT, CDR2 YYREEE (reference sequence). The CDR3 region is CASQGFGTEAFF. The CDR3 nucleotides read TGTGCCAGCCAGGGTTTTGGCACTGAAGCTTTCTTT. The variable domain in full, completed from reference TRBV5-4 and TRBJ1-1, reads ETGVTQSPTHLIKTRGQQVTLRCSSQSGHNTVSWYQQALGQGPQFIFQYYREEENGRGNFPPRFSGLQFPNYSSELNVNALELDDSALYLCASQGFGTEAFFGQGTRLTVV.

CDR3 amino acids: CASSVDNTYSYNEQFF. CDR3 nucleotides: TGTGCCAGCAGCGTAGATAATACGTACAGTTACAATGAGCAGTTCTTC. V and J are TRBV9 and TRBJ2-1; D call uncertain. The germline V gene encodes CDR1 SGDLS and CDR2 YYNGEE. Deletions cut 0 bases from V and 4 bases from J, with 14 bases between. There are 16 residues in the CDR3.

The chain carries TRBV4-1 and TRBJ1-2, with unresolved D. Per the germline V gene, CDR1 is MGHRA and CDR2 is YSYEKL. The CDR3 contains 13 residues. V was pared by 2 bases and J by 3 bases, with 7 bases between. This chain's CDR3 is CASSQRAHYGYTF. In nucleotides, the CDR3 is TGCGCCAGCAGCCAACGCGCCCACTATGGCTACACCTTC.

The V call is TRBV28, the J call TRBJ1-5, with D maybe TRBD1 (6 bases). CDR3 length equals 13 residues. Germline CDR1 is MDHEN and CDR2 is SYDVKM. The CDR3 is CAVPGQDDQPQHF. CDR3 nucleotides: TGTGCTGTACCGGGACAAGACGATCAGCCCCAGCATTTT. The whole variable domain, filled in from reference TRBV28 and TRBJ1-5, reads DVKVTQSSRYLVKRTGEKVFLECVQDMDHENMFWYRQDPGLGLRLIYFSYDVKMKEKGDIPEGYSVSREKKERFSLILESASTNQTSMYLCAVPGQDDQPQHFGDGTRLSIL.

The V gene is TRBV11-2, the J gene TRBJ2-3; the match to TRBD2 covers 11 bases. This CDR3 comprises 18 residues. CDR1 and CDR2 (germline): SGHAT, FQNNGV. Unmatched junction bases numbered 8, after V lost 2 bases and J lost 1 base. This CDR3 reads CASSLRRLAGGGTDTQYF. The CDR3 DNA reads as TGTGCCAGCAGCTTAAGGCGGCTAGCGGGAGGTGGCACAGATACGCAGTATTTT. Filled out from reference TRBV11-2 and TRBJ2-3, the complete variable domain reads EAGVAQSPRYKIIEKRQSVAFWCNPISGHATLYWYQQILGQGPKLLIQFQNNGVVDDSQLPKDRFSAERLKGVDSTLKIQPAKLEDSAVYLCASSLRRLAGGGTDTQYFGPGTRLTVL.

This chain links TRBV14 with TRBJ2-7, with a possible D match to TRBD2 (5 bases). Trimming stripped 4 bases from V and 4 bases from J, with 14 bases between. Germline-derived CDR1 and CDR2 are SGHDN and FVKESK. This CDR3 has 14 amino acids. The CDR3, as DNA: TGTGCCAGCAGCCGAGCATCCAGCGGATACGAGCAGTACTTC. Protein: CASSRASSGYEQYF. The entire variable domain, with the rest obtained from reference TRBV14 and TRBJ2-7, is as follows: EAGVTQFPSHSVIEKGQTVTLRCDPISGHDNLYWYRRVMGKEIKFLLHFVKESKQDESGMPNNRFLAERTGGTYSTLKVQPAELEDSGVYFCASSRASSGYEQYFGPGTRLTVT.

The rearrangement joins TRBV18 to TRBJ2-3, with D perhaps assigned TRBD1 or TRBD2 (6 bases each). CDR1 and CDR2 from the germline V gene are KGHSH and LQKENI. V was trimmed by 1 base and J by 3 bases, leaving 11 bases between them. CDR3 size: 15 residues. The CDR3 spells CASSPRGARTDTQYF. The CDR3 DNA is TGTGCCAGCTCACCACGGGGGGCTAGAACAGATACGCAGTATTTT.

The CDR3 is CASSLGGGSGYNEQFF. The CDR3 region has the DNA TGCGCCAGCAGCTTGGGAGGCGGGAGCGGGTACAATGAGCAGTTCTTC. V and J are TRBV5-1 and TRBJ2-1; TRBD2 matches 7 bases. Germline-derived CDR1 and CDR2 are SGHRS and YFSETQ. Trimming took 0 bases from V and 4 from J; bases not matched to a gene: 7. This CDR3 is 16 amino acids long. Supplemented by reference TRBV5-1 and TRBJ2-1, the full variable domain reads KAGVTQTPRYLIKTRGQQVTLSCSPISGHRSVSWYQQTPGQGLQFLFEYFSETQRNKGNFPGRFSGRQFSNSRSEMNVSTLELGDSALYLCASSLGGGSGYNEQFFGPGTRLTVL.

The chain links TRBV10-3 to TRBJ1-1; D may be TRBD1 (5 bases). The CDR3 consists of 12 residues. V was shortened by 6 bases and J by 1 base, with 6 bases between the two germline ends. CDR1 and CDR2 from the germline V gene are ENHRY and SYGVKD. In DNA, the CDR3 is TGTGCCATCAGCGGACAGAACACTGAAGCTTTCTTT. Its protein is CAISGQNTEAFF.

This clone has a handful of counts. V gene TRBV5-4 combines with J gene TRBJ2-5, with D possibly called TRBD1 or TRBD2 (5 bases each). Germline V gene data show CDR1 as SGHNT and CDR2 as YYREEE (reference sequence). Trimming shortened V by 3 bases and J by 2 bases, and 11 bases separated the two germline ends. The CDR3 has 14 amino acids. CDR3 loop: CASSSRGGQETQYF. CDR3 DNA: TGTGCCAGCAGCTCCCGGGGCGGGCAAGAGACCCAGTACTTC.

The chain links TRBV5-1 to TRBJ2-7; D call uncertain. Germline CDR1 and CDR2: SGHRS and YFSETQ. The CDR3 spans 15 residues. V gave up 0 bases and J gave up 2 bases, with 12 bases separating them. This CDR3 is CASSLVGRETYEQYF. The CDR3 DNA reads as TGCGCCAGCAGCTTGGTTGGTCGCGAGACCTACGAGCAGTACTTC.

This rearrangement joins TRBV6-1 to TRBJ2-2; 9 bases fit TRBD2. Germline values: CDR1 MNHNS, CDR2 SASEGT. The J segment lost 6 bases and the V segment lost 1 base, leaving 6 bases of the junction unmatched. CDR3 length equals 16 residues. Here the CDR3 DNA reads TGTGCCAGCAGTGAAGTGGGCGGGAGGGCCCCCGGGGAGCTGTTTTTT. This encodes CASSEVGGRAPGELFF.

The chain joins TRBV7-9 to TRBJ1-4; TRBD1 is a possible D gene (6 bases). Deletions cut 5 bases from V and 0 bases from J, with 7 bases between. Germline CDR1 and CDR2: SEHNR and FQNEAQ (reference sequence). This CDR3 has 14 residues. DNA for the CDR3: TGTGCCAGCAGCCGGACAGCAACTAATGAAAAACTGTTTTTT. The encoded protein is CASSRTATNEKLFF.

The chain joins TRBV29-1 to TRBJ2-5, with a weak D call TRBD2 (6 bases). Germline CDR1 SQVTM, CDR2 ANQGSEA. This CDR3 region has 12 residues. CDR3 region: CTIGGYQETQYF. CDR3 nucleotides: TGCACCATCGGAGGGTACCAAGAGACCCAGTACTTC. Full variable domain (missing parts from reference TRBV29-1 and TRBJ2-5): SAVISQKPSRDICQRGTSLTIQCQVDSQVTMMFWYRQQPGQSLTLIATANQGSEATYESGFVIDKFPISRPNLTFSTLTVSNMSPEDSSIYLCTIGGYQETQYFGPGTRLLVL.

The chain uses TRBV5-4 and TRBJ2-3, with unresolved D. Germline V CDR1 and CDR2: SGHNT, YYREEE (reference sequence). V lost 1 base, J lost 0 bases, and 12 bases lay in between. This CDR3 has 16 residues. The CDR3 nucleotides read TGTGCCAGCAGCTTGTCTGGACCTTTTAGCACAGATACGCAGTATTTT. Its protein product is CASSLSGPFSTDTQYF. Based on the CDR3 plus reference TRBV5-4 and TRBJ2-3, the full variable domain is ETGVTQSPTHLIKTRGQQVTLRCSSQSGHNTVSWYQQALGQGPQFIFQYYREEENGRGNFPPRFSGLQFPNYSSELNVNALELDDSALYLCASSLSGPFSTDTQYFGPGTRLTVL.

The CDR3 DNA follows: TGTGCCGGCAAGCCCGGGACAGGGGGCGTTGGTTCCTACGAGCAGTACTTC. Protein product: CAGKPGTGGVGSYEQYF. The rearrangement joins TRBV27 to TRBJ2-7; 12 bases align to TRBD1. With V trimmed by 11 bases and J by 1 base, 15 bases remained unmatched. CDR1 is MNHEY and CDR2 is SMNVEV in the germline V gene (reference sequence). The CDR3 has 17 amino acids.

The DNA for the CDR3 is TGTGCCAGCAGTTGGGGGCAAAAGGGTTTGGTGTTGGCGTACGAGCAGTACTTC. This sequence encodes CASSWGQKGLVLAYEQYF. This chain joins TRBV28 and TRBJ2-7, with TRBD1 as a possible D gene (6 bases). The CDR3 covers 18 residues. Germline V lookup: CDR1 MDHEN, CDR2 SYDVKM. Trimming removed 4 bases at V and 4 bases at J, with 26 bases between.

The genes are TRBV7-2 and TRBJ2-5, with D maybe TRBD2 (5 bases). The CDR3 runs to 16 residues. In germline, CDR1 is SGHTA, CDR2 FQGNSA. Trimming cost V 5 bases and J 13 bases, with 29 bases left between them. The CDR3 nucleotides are TGTGCCAGCAGCCTATCCAGACTATCAAGCTCCTACGAGCTGTACTTC. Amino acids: CASSLSRLSSSYELYF.

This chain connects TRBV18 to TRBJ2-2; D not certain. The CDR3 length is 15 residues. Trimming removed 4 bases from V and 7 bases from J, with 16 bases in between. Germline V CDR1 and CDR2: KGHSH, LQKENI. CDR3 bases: TGTGCCAGCTCACAATTGCCAGGTCCGGGCGGGGAGCTGTTTTTT. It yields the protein CASSQLPGPGGELFF.

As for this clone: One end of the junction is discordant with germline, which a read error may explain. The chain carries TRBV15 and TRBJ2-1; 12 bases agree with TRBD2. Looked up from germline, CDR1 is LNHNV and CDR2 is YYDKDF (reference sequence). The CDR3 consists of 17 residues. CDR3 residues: CATRRDTSGRIGNEQFF. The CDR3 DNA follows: TGTGCCACCAGGAGAGACACTAGCGGGAGGATCGGAAATGAGCAGTTCTTC.

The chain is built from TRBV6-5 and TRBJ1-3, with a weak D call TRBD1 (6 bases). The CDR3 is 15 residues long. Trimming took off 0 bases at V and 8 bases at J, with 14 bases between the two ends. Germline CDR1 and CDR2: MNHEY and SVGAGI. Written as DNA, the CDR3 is TGTGCCAGCAGTTACTCGGGGACCGAGGGGGACACCATATATTTT. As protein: CASSYSGTEGDTIYF.

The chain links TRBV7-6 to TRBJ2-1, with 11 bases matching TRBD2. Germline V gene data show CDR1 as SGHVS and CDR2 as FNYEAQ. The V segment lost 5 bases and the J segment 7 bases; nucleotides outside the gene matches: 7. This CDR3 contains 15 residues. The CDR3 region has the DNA TGTGCCAGCAGCCTTACGACTAGCGGGGTTAATGAGCAGTTCTTC. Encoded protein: CASSLTTSGVNEQFF.

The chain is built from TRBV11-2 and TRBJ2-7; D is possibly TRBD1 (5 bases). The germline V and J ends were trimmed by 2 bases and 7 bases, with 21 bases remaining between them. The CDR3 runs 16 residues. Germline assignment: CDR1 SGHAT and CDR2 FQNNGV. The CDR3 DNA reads TGTGCCAGCAGCTTATCGCAGACAGTCAGAAGAAGTGAGCAGTACTTC. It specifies CASSLSQTVRRSEQYF.

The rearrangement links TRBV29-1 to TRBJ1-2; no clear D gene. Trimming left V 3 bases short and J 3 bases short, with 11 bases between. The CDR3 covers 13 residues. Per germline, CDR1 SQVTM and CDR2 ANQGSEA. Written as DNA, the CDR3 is TGCAGCGTTGATTCGGTCACAGACTATGGCTACACCTTC. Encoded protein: CSVDSVTDYGYTF.